This T cell receptor beta chain was recovered during a study of beta chain features in type 1 diabetes. Whole-study context: Age, gender and cell yields were alike across patients and healthy donors. Study-level findings and limits: TCRB repertoires of naive, central memory and Treg cells appeared more similar among patients than among healthy donors.

Germline V gene lookup returns CDR1 SGHTA and CDR2 FQGNSA. This CDR3 is built from 11 residues. The ends were cut back, 2 bases at V and 11 bases at J, with 9 bases in the middle. This clone was recorded a few times. Its antigen remains unknown. Averaging around 110 mL, one heparinised blood draw came from each individual donor. Each of the CD4+ naive, central memory, regulatory and stem cell-like memory populations was sorted via CD45RO/CCR7/CD25/CD127/CD95/CD27. Expressed TCRB transcripts were sequenced, since all the RNA that had been isolated was reverse transcribed. The assay was immunoSEQ multiplex PCR, and TCRdb's table has in-frame clones only and misses some. The table includes 140,000 or so clones, about 9.2% detected once.

The sequence was obtained from a man aged 18 to 30 in good health. Sequencing was performed on central memory CD4+ T cells from blood. The V and J genes are TRBV7-2 and TRBJ1-1; no reliable D call. The CDR3 protein is CASSLLLEAFF. The CDR3 nucleotides are TGTGCCAGCAGCTTACTCCTCGAGGCTTTCTTT.